A single T cell receptor beta chain is shown here with its context. This record comes from a study of preoperative IRX-2 immunotherapy in early breast cancer. The repertoire was sequenced with immunoSEQ multiplex PCR; TCRdb's copy has only in-frame clones and lacks some. Of tens of thousands of clones in the sample, roughly four fifths were seen once. Treatment here: preoperative locoregional IRX-2 cytokine immunotherapy. Germline V gene lookup returns CDR1 GTSNPN and CDR2 SVGIG (reference sequence). The CDR3 covers 12 residues. V gave up 3 bases and J gave up 8 bases; unmatched junction bases: 4. The specimen was lymph node tissue, collected after IRX-2 immunotherapy. The clonotype comes from a human donor with breast cancer. V gene TRBV30 combines with J gene TRBJ2-3; TRBD2 matches 8 bases. The CDR3 DNA reads as TGTGCCTGGAGCAGGACTAGCTTTACGCAGTATTTT. Translation gives CAWSRTSFTQYF.